Sequencing of this T cell receptor (beta chain) was carried out in a study of T cells after yellow fever vaccination. Conversion of TCR transcripts into cDNA relied on 5'RACE template switching, which added a universal primer site and UMIs. TCRdb reprocessed the 5' RACE reads with MiXCR, giving one entry per CDR3 protein. This sample has more than 350,000 distinct CDR3 sequences, with 11% found just once. Concerning this clonotype itself: Its specificity is not known.

Overall study findings and caveats: Overall, a small share of clonotypes was seen in both CD4 and CD8 compartments.

The source is a man in his late teens or twenties who received the YFV17D yellow fever vaccine. The sequencing here drew on PBMCs, taken on the day of the first yellow fever vaccination.

CDR3 amino acids: CASSRFGQGSGNTIYF. The CDR3 DNA reads TGCGCCAGCAGCCGGTTCGGACAGGGTAGTGGAAACACCATATATTTT. The chain links TRBV4-1 to TRBJ1-3; 8 bases align to TRBD1. CDR3 length: 16 amino acids. V lost 4 bases and J lost 3; bases outside the gene matches: 8. CDR1 MGHRA and CDR2 YSYEKL come from the germline V gene.